This entry features one TCR beta chain sequence. The data belong to a study of shared clonotypes between healthy human individuals. Profiling relied on immunoSEQ multiplex PCR, and the TCRdb table lists in-frame clones only, not all of them. The data hold some 2.4 million clones, with roughly 93% observed a single time. The germline CDR1 and CDR2 sequences are SGHTA and FQGNSA. The CDR3 length is 14 residues. With 3 bases clipped from V and 4 bases from J, the junction kept 2 bases outside the gene matches. The sequence was collected from a man between 18 and 29 years old in good health. Some clones in this sample may be carry-over from other donors' samples. The specimen was naive CD4+ T cells from PBMCs. Sample subset: CD45RA+ positively selected. The V gene is TRBV7-2, the J gene TRBJ2-5; 10 bases are a match to TRBD2. The DNA of the CDR3 is TGTGCCAGCAGCTTTGGACTAGCGGTAGAGACCCAGTACTTC. Translation: CASSFGLAVETQYF. Based on the CDR3 plus reference TRBV7-2 and TRBJ2-5, the full variable domain is GAGVSQSPSNKVTEKGKDVELRCDPISGHTALYWYRQSLGQGLEFLIYFQGNSAPDKSGLPSDRFSAERTGGSVSTLTIQRTQQEDSAVYLCASSFGLAVETQYFGPGTRLLVL.